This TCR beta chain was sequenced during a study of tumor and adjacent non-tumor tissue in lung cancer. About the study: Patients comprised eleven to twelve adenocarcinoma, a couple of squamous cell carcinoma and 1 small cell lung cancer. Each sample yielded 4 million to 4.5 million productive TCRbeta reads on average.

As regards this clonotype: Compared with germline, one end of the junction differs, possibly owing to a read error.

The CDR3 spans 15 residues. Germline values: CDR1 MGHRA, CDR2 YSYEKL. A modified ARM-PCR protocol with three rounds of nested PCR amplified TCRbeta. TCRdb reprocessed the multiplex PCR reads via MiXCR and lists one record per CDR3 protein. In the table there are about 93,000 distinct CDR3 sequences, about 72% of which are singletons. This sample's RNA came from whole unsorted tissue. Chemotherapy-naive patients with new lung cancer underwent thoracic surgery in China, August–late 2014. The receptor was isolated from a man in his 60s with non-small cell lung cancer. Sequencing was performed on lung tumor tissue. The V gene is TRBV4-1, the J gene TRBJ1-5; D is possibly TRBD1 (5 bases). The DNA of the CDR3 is TGCGCCAGCAGCCGAGGCCAGGGTAGTAATCAACCCCAGCATTTT. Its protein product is CASSRGQGSNQPQHF.